This T cell receptor beta chain was documented in a study of beta chain features in type 1 diabetes. Sequencing targeted expressed TCRB transcripts, as all isolated RNA had been reverse transcribed. The assay was immunoSEQ multiplex PCR, and TCRdb's table has in-frame clones only and misses some. The sample carries approximately 300,000 clones, approximately 11% recorded once. The material sequenced was naive CD4+ T cells from blood. The clonotype was recovered from a woman aged 25 to 39 in good health.

The DNA for the CDR3 is TGTGCCAGCAGCTTAGACAGACAGGGGAGAGCTTTCTTT. It is translated as CASSLDRQGRAFF. The rearrangement links TRBV7-9 to TRBJ1-1; 8 nucleotides agree with TRBD1. The CDR3 extends over 13 amino acids. The J segment lost 10 bases and the V segment lost 1 base, leaving 5 bases of the junction unmatched. Germline CDR1 is SEHNR and CDR2 is FQNEAQ (reference sequence).